Presented here are 27 T cell receptor beta chains from one specimen sequenced in a study of response to subunit inactivated influenza vaccine. A single record per CDR3 protein comes from TCRdb applying MiXCR to the RT-PCR reads. Of under 550,000 distinct CDR3 sequences listed, 7.6% were seen once; the top ten hold 13%. Sequenced material: PBMCs from blood, taken 23 months after vaccination. Receptors were obtained from a man aged 45 to 75 who received an inactivated influenza vaccine.

This clonotype was observed at least ten times. V gene TRBV20-1 combines with J gene TRBJ1-3; D ambiguous. Per germline, CDR1 DFQATT and CDR2 SNEGSKA (reference sequence). The CDR3 sequence is 16 residues long. Trimming stripped 0 bases from V and 4 bases from J, with 16 bases between. The DNA for the CDR3 is TGCAGTGCTAGAGATGTGGGAAGCTTCGCAGGAAACACCATATATTTT. Translating gives CSARDVGSFAGNTIYF.

The sample holds a few counts of this clonotype. This chain connects TRBV3-1 to TRBJ1-2; a possible D gene is TRBD1 (6 bases). The germline V gene has CDR1 LGHDT and CDR2 YNNKEL (reference sequence). The CDR3 runs 16 residues. V lost 1 base and J lost 2, with 14 bases in between. The CDR3 spells CASSQAALQGNYGYTF. As DNA, the CDR3 is TGTGCCAGCAGCCAAGCCGCCCTACAGGGAAACTATGGCTACACCTTC.

The chain recombines TRBV11-2 with TRBJ2-1; TRBD1 aligns across 9 bases. CDR3 size: 13 residues. Germline values: CDR1 SGHAT, CDR2 FQNNGV. V dropped 1 base and J dropped 12; count of bases not matched to a gene: 4. The CDR3 bases are TGTGCCAGCAGCTTAGGGGGGACAGGGACGCAGTTCTTC. Protein sequence: CASSLGGTGTQFF. Variable domain in full (rest from reference TRBV11-2 and TRBJ2-1): EAGVAQSPRYKIIEKRQSVAFWCNPISGHATLYWYQQILGQGPKLLIQFQNNGVVDDSQLPKDRFSAERLKGVDSTLKIQPAKLEDSAVYLCASSLGGTGTQFFGPGTRLTVL.

Ten or more counts support this clonotype. V is TRBV5-1 and J is TRBJ2-2, with a tentative D call TRBD1 (6 bases). This CDR3 is built from 13 residues. Germline V lookup: CDR1 SGHRS, CDR2 YFSETQ. The V end was cut by 5 bases, the J end by 7 bases, with 12 bases between. CDR3 bases: TGCGCCAGCAGTCAAGGACAGCACGGGGAGCTGTTTTTT. It specifies CASSQGQHGELFF.

The V and J genes are TRBV5-1 and TRBJ2-2, with D maybe TRBD1 (5 bases). V lost 4 bases and J 7 bases, leaving 26 bases between the germline ends. This CDR3 spans 18 amino acids. Germline V CDR1 and CDR2: SGHRS, YFSETQ. CDR3 nucleotides: TGCGCCAGCAGCCAAGTAGGCCTCCAGCCCTCAGGGATCGGGGAGCTGTTTTTT. Amino acids: CASSQVGLQPSGIGELFF.

DNA for the CDR3: TGCAGCGTTGAACGTGGCGGGGGGGCGGATACGCAGTATTTT. Encoded protein: CSVERGGGADTQYF. The chain carries TRBV29-1 and TRBJ2-3; 9 nucleotides agree with TRBD2. V lost 2 bases to trimming and J lost 6 bases; unmatched junction nucleotides: 6. Germline V CDR1 and CDR2: SQVTM, ANQGSEA. The CDR3 has 14 residues.

This clonotype was detected a few times. The chain couples TRBV29-1 to TRBJ2-1; TRBD2 matches 11 bases. Per the germline V gene, CDR1 is SQVTM and CDR2 is ANQGSEA. Trimming cost V 2 bases and J 8 bases; bases outside gene matches: 17. The CDR3 contains 18 residues. CDR3 DNA: TGCAGCGTTGAATTTGAGGGGATCCCTACTAGCGGGAGCGATGAGCAGTTCTTC. Encoded protein: CSVEFEGIPTSGSDEQFF.

This clonotype turned up a few times. This chain joins TRBV6-1 and TRBJ2-7, with TRBD2 matching over 7 bases. This CDR3 region has 16 residues. J gave up 2 bases and V 7 bases, and 14 bases lay outside the gene matches. CDR1 is MNHNS and CDR2 is SASEGT in the germline V gene. CDR3 residues: CASTPRGGHRAYEQYF. The DNA for the CDR3 is TGTGCCAGCACCCCCCGGGGAGGGCATCGAGCCTACGAGCAGTACTTC.

This clonotype has at least ten counts. This chain joins TRBV20-1 and TRBJ2-7; D uncertain. V gave up 0 bases and J gave up 3 bases, with 6 bases separating them. This CDR3 region has 12 residues. Germline V gene data show CDR1 as DFQATT and CDR2 as SNEGSKA (reference sequence). The CDR3 DNA reads as TGCAGTGCTAGAGATAACGGCTACGAGCAGTACTTC. Amino acid sequence: CSARDNGYEQYF.

This rearrangement joins TRBV27 to TRBJ2-1; TRBD2 agrees at 12 bases. CDR1 is MNHEY, CDR2 SMNVEV, per germline (reference sequence). CDR3 length: 15 residues. The V segment lost 6 bases and the J segment 7 bases; nucleotides outside the gene matches: 7. In DNA form, the CDR3 reads TGTGCCAGCAGACGGACTAGCGGGATTTCGAATGAGCAGTTCTTC. Its protein product is CASRRTSGISNEQFF.

V and J are TRBV20-1 and TRBJ2-1, with 12 positions matching TRBD2. The V gene's germline CDR1 is DFQATT and CDR2 SNEGSKA (reference sequence). The CDR3 is 16 residues long. The trim removed 6 bases at V and 8 bases at J, leaving 14 bases unmatched. The CDR3 DNA sequence: TGCAGTGCAAGACTAGCGGGGGCGCATTTAGCGGATGAGCAGTTCTTC. It encodes CSARLAGAHLADEQFF.

This clonotype was seen at least ten times. The chain recombines TRBV7-9 with TRBJ1-6; the D is unclear. Germline V gene data show CDR1 as SEHNR and CDR2 as FQNEAQ (reference sequence). V dropped 7 bases and J dropped 7 bases, with 8 bases sitting between them. This CDR3 spans 12 amino acids. CDR3 amino acids: CASTTGNSPLHF. DNA of the CDR3: TGTGCCAGCACCACGGGGAATTCACCCCTCCACTTT.

V gene TRBV20-1 combines with J gene TRBJ1-5; 9 bases map to TRBD1. The V segment lost 8 bases and the J segment 6 bases; nucleotides outside the gene matches: 11. The CDR3 consists of 14 residues. CDR1 DFQATT and CDR2 SNEGSKA come from the germline V gene (reference sequence). The DNA for the CDR3 is TGCAGTATTAAACAGGGGGCTAGTAGTCAGCCCCAGCATTTT. It is translated as CSIKQGASSQPQHF.

The V and J genes are TRBV2 and TRBJ2-3; the match to TRBD1 covers 9 bases. V was pared by 10 bases and J by 4 bases, with 9 bases of the junction left unmatched. The CDR3 runs to 14 residues. Germline CDR1 SNHLY, CDR2 FYNNEI. In DNA form, the CDR3 reads TGTGCCACCCGGACAGGGGTATTGGCAGATACGCAGTATTTT. Its protein is CATRTGVLADTQYF.

The chain employs TRBV7-6 and TRBJ2-3; 9 bases are shared with TRBD2. Germline V CDR1 and CDR2: SGHVS, FNYEAQ. The CDR3 totals 15 residues. J was trimmed by 4 bases and V by 1 base; bases with no gene match: 3. The CDR3 DNA is TGTGCCAGCAGCTTAGGCGGGGGGGCCCCAGATACGCAGTATTTT. Encoded protein: CASSLGGGAPDTQYF.

This clonotype was detected many times. The chain has TRBV6-1 and TRBJ1-1, with TRBD1 as a possible D gene (5 bases). There are 13 residues in the CDR3. Germline V gene lookup returns CDR1 MNHNS and CDR2 SASEGT. V shed 2 bases and J shed 5 bases, with 9 bases lying between them. CDR3 nucleotides: TGTGCCAGCAGTGAAACGAGGGGAACTGAAGCTTTCTTT. It is translated as CASSETRGTEAFF.

In its sample, this clonotype was seen many times. The rearrangement uses TRBV10-3 and TRBJ2-7, with D perhaps TRBD1 (5 bases). The ends were cut back, 5 bases at V and 0 bases at J, with 20 bases in the middle. CDR1 is ENHRY and CDR2 is SYGVKD in the germline V gene. The CDR3 consists of 17 residues. For the CDR3, the DNA is TGTGCCATCAGTTCCCCAATGGGGCAGGCCCTCTCCTACGAGCAGTACTTC. Encoded protein: CAISSPMGQALSYEQYF.

This clonotype was observed at least ten times. V and J are TRBV3-1 and TRBJ1-1; unclear D gene. V shed 0 bases and J shed 0 bases, with 17 bases lying between them. This CDR3 region has 18 residues. CDR1 and CDR2 from the germline V gene are LGHDT and YNNKEL (reference sequence). In DNA, the CDR3 is TGTGCCAGCAGCCAAGACTTGATATACTCAACAGTGAACACTGAAGCTTTCTTT. Its translation: CASSQDLIYSTVNTEAFF.

This clonotype was seen more than once but under ten times. V gene TRBV5-1 combines with J gene TRBJ2-1; 10 nucleotides match TRBD1. The CDR3 totals 17 residues. Losses at the gene ends were 3 bases for V and 0 bases for J; bases not matched to a gene: 6. Germline CDR1 SGHRS, CDR2 YFSETQ. The CDR3 coding sequence is TGCGCCAGCAGCTCAAAAGGGGACAGGGGCTCCTACAATGAGCAGTTCTTC. Residues: CASSSKGDRGSYNEQFF.

There are a few counts of this clonotype. The chain joins TRBV4-2 to TRBJ1-1; D uncertain. Germline CDR1 reads LGHNA; CDR2 reads YNFKEQ. Trimming cost V 0 bases and J 2 bases, with 7 bases left between them. This CDR3 comprises 14 residues. The CDR3 nucleotides read TGTGCCAGCAGCCAAGAAACAGCAAACACTGAAGCTTTCTTT. Translation gives CASSQETANTEAFF.

J is TRBJ1-5 and V is TRBV20-1; maybe TRBD1 (5 bases). This CDR3 comprises 11 residues. Germline values: CDR1 DFQATT, CDR2 SNEGSKA (reference sequence). Trimming left V 3 bases short and J 7 bases short, with 7 bases between. The CDR3 DNA reads as TGCAGTGCTAGGGGGGACCAGCCCCAGCATTTT. This translates into CSARGDQPQHF.

The chain uses TRBV12-3 or TRBV12-4 and TRBJ1-2, with 7 nucleotides matching TRBD1. The V and J ends lost 3 bases and 0 bases, in that order; junction bases with no gene match: 4. The CDR3 runs 15 residues. CDR3 in DNA: TGTGCCAGCAGTTTCGGGACAGTAGCTAACTATGGCTACACCTTC. This translates into CASSFGTVANYGYTF.

This clonotype showed up just a few times. The rearrangement uses TRBV15 and TRBJ2-3, with 7 bases aligning to TRBD2. V lost 2 bases, J lost 1 base, and 9 bases stayed unmatched. The CDR3 runs 17 residues. The V gene's germline CDR1 is LNHNV and CDR2 YYDKDF (reference sequence). This CDR3 reads CATSRLKLAKGTDTQYF. DNA of the CDR3: TGTGCCACCAGCAGACTAAAACTAGCGAAGGGCACAGATACGCAGTATTTT.

This clonotype was observed a few times. The CDR3 sequence: CAISESGRLYEQYF. The CDR3, as DNA: TGTGCCATCAGTGAGTCCGGCAGGTTGTACGAGCAGTACTTC. This chain uses TRBV10-3 with TRBJ2-7; the D is unclear. The germline V and J ends were trimmed by 0 bases and 4 bases, with 10 bases remaining between them. This CDR3 has 14 amino acids. Germline V lookup: CDR1 ENHRY, CDR2 SYGVKD.

J is TRBJ1-5 and V is TRBV28; D remains ambiguous. The germline V gene encodes CDR1 MDHEN and CDR2 SYDVKM. The V gene lost 5 bases and the J gene lost 4 bases, with 18 bases spanning the gap. The CDR3 extends over 16 amino acids. DNA of the CDR3: TGTGCCAGCAGTCAGCAACATGGACCGTTAAATCAGCCCCAGCATTTT. It encodes CASSQQHGPLNQPQHF.

The rearrangement uses TRBV5-1 and TRBJ2-2; 10 positions match TRBD2. Germline-derived CDR1 and CDR2 are SGHRS and YFSETQ. V shed 3 bases, J shed 3 bases, and the junction held 2 bases outside the gene matches. The CDR3 covers 15 residues. CDR3 protein: CASSSSGSDTGELFF. The CDR3 bases are TGCGCCAGCAGCTCTAGCGGGAGCGACACCGGGGAGCTGTTTTTT.

The DNA of the CDR3 is TGTGCCAGCAGCATGGGACTAGCGGGAGTTAACACCGGGGAGCTGTTTTTT. Translating it yields CASSMGLAGVNTGELFF. The chain employs TRBV13 and TRBJ2-2, with 14 bases that match TRBD2. Germline V gene sequence: CDR1 PRHDT, CDR2 FYEKMQ (reference sequence). With 5 bases clipped from V and 2 bases from J, the junction kept 4 bases outside the gene matches. The CDR3 loop spans 17 amino acids.